Each of the 18 T cell receptor beta chains below was sequenced from the same sample in a study of CD8 T cells in ankylosing spondylitis (dated by TCRdb to the late 2010s). Library creation used 5' RACE. Instrument used: Illumina HiSeq 2500. The raw public data were reprocessed by TCRdb itself: fastp quality trimming at Q25, MiXCR clonotype calling, in-frame beta chains only. Here each entry gathers all rows of one CDR3 protein and keeps the most common genes and DNA. This sample holds about 140,000 distinct CDR3 sequences; roughly 8% were observed only once. Of the sample, under 7.5% is held by the ten largest clones. Sequenced input: synovial fluid, either unsorted or a sorted T cell fraction (not recorded which). These TCRs come from a male donor with ankylosing spondylitis.

In this sample, this clonotype turned up many times. The chain carries TRBV10-3 and TRBJ1-2; D unclear. The CDR3 is 12 amino acids. V was shortened by 4 bases and J by 1 base, with 4 bases between the two germline ends. Germline V gene lookup returns CDR1 ENHRY and CDR2 SYGVKD. The chain's CDR3 is CAISAGNYGYTF. The CDR3, as DNA: TGTGCCATCAGTGCCGGTAACTATGGCTACACCTTC.

This clonotype has just a few counts. The chain is built from TRBV28 and TRBJ2-2, with D hard to call. This CDR3 contains 13 residues. The V end was cut by 6 bases, the J end by 4 bases, with 9 bases between. CDR1 is MDHEN, CDR2 SYDVKM, per germline. The CDR3 DNA follows: TGTGCCAGCAGACATTCACCCACCGGGGAGCTGTTTTTT. Its translation: CASRHSPTGELFF.

This clonotype was picked up many times. V usage is TRBV5-1 and J usage is TRBJ2-3, with D perhaps given as TRBD1 or TRBD2 (6 bases each). The CDR3 loop spans 16 amino acids. Trimming cost V 1 base and J 1 base, with 13 bases left between them. Germline V gives CDR1 SGHRS, CDR2 YFSETQ. The CDR3 DNA sequence: TGCGCCAGCAGCTTGTGGGGGGCTGAAGGCACAGATACGCAGTATTTT. Its translation: CASSLWGAEGTDTQYF. Full variable domain (remainder filled in from reference TRBV5-1 and TRBJ2-3): KAGVTQTPRYLIKTRGQQVTLSCSPISGHRSVSWYQQTPGQGLQFLFEYFSETQRNKGNFPGRFSGRQFSNSRSEMNVSTLELGDSALYLCASSLWGAEGTDTQYFGPGTRLTVL.

This clonotype has a count of ten or more. The chain carries TRBV2 and TRBJ1-2; D may be TRBD1 (5 bases). This CDR3 is built from 14 residues. The V gene's germline CDR1 is SNHLY and CDR2 FYNNEI. Trimming took 8 bases from V and 4 from J, leaving 17 bases between them. Here the CDR3 reads CASGGRGRGYGYTF. The CDR3 DNA reads as TGTGCCAGCGGCGGACGGGGGAGAGGCTATGGCTACACCTTC.

The chain is built from TRBV9 and TRBJ2-2, with D possibly being TRBD2 (5 bases). The CDR3 loop spans 16 amino acids. Trimming stripped 4 bases from V and 2 bases from J, with 15 bases between. CDR1 SGDLS and CDR2 YYNGEE come from the germline V gene. CDR3 DNA: TGTGCCAGCAGCAAAGATTCCGGGATTAACACCGGGGAGCTGTTTTTT. It translates to CASSKDSGINTGELFF.

The rearrangement links TRBV13 to TRBJ2-7; D possibly corresponds to TRBD2 (5 bases). The ends were cut back, 0 bases at V and 0 bases at J, with 9 bases in the middle. This CDR3 has 15 residues. Germline-derived CDR1 and CDR2 are PRHDT and FYEKMQ (reference sequence). The CDR3 protein is CASSLGGGSSYEQYF. The CDR3 bases are TGTGCCAGCAGCTTAGGAGGTGGGAGCTCCTACGAGCAGTACTTC.

The rearrangement uses TRBV2 and TRBJ2-1, with 9 bases fitting TRBD1. Germline CDR1 and CDR2: SNHLY and FYNNEI. The junction had 4 bases not matched to a gene; V was cut back by 7 bases and J by 0 bases. CDR3 size: 15 residues. CDR3 DNA sequence: TGTGCCAGCATGCTACAGGGGGCCTCCTACAATGAGCAGTTCTTC. Protein product: CASMLQGASYNEQFF.

This clonotype was detected once. CDR3 nucleotide sequence: TGTGCCAGCAGCTTAGATCCAGGTCGGTACTACAATGAGCAGTTCTTC. This codes for CASSLDPGRYYNEQFF. V usage is TRBV7-9 and J usage is TRBJ2-1; D ambiguous. Germline V gene data show CDR1 as SEHNR and CDR2 as FQNEAQ (reference sequence). The CDR3 is made up of 16 amino acids. The V and J ends lost 1 base and 3 bases respectively, with 13 bases between them.

The V call is TRBV10-3, the J call TRBJ2-5; TRBD1 agrees at 7 bases. This CDR3 is built from 13 residues. V dropped 2 bases and J dropped 5; count of bases not matched to a gene: 2. Germline V gene sequence: CDR1 ENHRY, CDR2 SYGVKD. The CDR3: CAISEGRGETQYF. The DNA of the CDR3 is TGTGCCATCAGTGAGGGCAGGGGGGAGACCCAGTACTTC.

This clonotype was found many times. J is TRBJ2-3 and V is TRBV7-2; tentative D call: TRBD2 (7 bases). Germline V gives CDR1 SGHTA, CDR2 FQGNSA. Trimming left V 4 bases short and J 1 base short, with 15 bases between. The CDR3 has 16 residues. Written as DNA, the CDR3 is TGTGCCAGCAGCTCACAACTAGGGGGGGGCACAGATACGCAGTATTTT. Residues: CASSSQLGGGTDTQYF.

The table lists this clonotype with many counts. The chain has TRBV20-1 and TRBJ1-6; D is unclear. The germline CDR1 and CDR2 sequences are DFQATT and SNEGSKA (reference sequence). V was cut by 6 bases and J by 10 bases, with 13 bases left in between. This CDR3 contains 12 residues. CDR3 in amino acids: CSAPTPGSPLHF. In nucleotides, the CDR3 is TGCAGTGCCCCTACGCCTGGATCACCCCTCCACTTT.

This clonotype was counted at least ten times. One end of the junction fails to match germline, which may point to a read error. V is TRBV7-7 and J is TRBJ1-1; D not resolved. In germline, CDR1 is SSHAT, CDR2 FNYEAQ (reference sequence). The CDR3 sequence is 13 residues long. The CDR3 nucleotides are TGTGCTAGCAGCTTAGCTCGTAACACTGAAGCTTTCTTT. This gives the protein CASSLARNTEAFF.

In this sample, this clonotype turned up many times. This chain links TRBV7-8 with TRBJ2-2; 12 nucleotides align to TRBD2. The ends lost 1 base at V and 5 bases at J; junction bases unmatched: 8. This CDR3 is 18 amino acids long. From germline, CDR1 is SGHVS and CDR2 FQNEAQ. The CDR3 sequence is CASSLEGLAGGPTGELFF. CDR3 nucleotide sequence: TGTGCCAGCAGCTTAGAAGGTCTAGCGGGAGGGCCAACCGGGGAGCTGTTTTTT.

Ten or more counts support this clonotype. It may be a read error: a sequence one base away is much more abundant. This sequence joins TRBV3-1 and TRBJ2-3; no reliable D call. The ends were cut back, 2 bases at V and 1 base at J, with 1 base in the middle. The CDR3 totals 12 residues. The germline V gene has CDR1 LGHDT and CDR2 YNNKEL (reference sequence). The CDR3 DNA is TGTGCCAGCAGCCAATGCACAGATACGCAGTATTTT. Encoded protein: CASSQCTDTQYF.

This clonotype has a count of ten or more. This chain connects TRBV29-1 to TRBJ2-7; D might be TRBD1 (6 bases). V was clipped by 4 bases and J by 0 bases, with 7 bases between them. CDR3 length: 12 residues. Germline V gene data show CDR1 as SQVTM and CDR2 as ANQGSEA. The CDR3 loop is CSVVDSSYEQYF. The CDR3 nucleotides are TGCAGCGTTGTGGACAGCTCCTACGAGCAGTACTTC.

The genes are TRBV5-1 and TRBJ2-7, with unresolved D. The CDR3 spans 15 residues. Germline V gene sequence: CDR1 SGHRS, CDR2 YFSETQ. V was trimmed by 1 base and J by 2 bases, leaving 13 bases between them. The CDR3 DNA is TGCGCCAGCAGCTTGAAGTCACCAGGAGCCTACGAGCAGTACTTC. This encodes CASSLKSPGAYEQYF.

This clonotype was found many times. The genes are TRBV9 and TRBJ2-3; D unclear. Trimming removed 1 base from V and 3 bases from J, with 9 bases in between. There are 14 residues in the CDR3. Germline V CDR1 and CDR2: SGDLS, YYNGEE. The CDR3 sequence: CASSVLHGTDTQYF. CDR3 nucleotides: TGTGCCAGCAGCGTACTCCACGGGACAGATACGCAGTATTTT.

In DNA form, the CDR3 reads TGCGCCAGCAGTGAGACAGGGGGCACCGGGGAGCTGTTTTTT. This translates into CASSETGGTGELFF. V is TRBV10-1 and J is TRBJ2-2, with 8 bases that match TRBD1. The length of the CDR3 is 14 residues. CDR1 is WNHNN and CDR2 is SYGVQD in the germline V gene (reference sequence). With V trimmed by 2 bases and J by 4 bases, 0 bases remained unmatched.